Presented here are 16 T cell receptor beta chains from one specimen sequenced in a study of blood T cell repertoires in COVID-19. Some clones are missing from TCRdb's copy, which holds only in-frame ones; the method was immunoSEQ multiplex PCR. The sample shows approximately 28,000 clones, around four fifths of them seen only once. Specimen: peripheral blood. All receptors derive from a woman in her 70s with active or convalescent COVID-19.

V gene TRBV5-1 combines with J gene TRBJ2-2; D is uncertain. Trimming cost V 0 bases and J 6 bases, with 6 bases left between them. The CDR3 contains 13 residues. Germline CDR1 is SGHRS and CDR2 is YFSETQ. The chain's CDR3 is CASSLASAGELFF. CDR3 bases: TGCGCCAGCAGCTTGGCTTCGGCCGGGGAGCTGTTTTTT.

The J gene is TRBJ2-5, the V gene TRBV28; D ambiguous. In germline, CDR1 is MDHEN, CDR2 SYDVKM. The CDR3 is 12 amino acids. The ends were cut back, 6 bases at V and 2 bases at J, with 7 bases in the middle. For the CDR3, the DNA is TGTGCCAGCAGGACACTTCAAGAGACCCAGTACTTC. Translated, it gives CASRTLQETQYF.

CDR3 loop: CASSKTGIKRIAYEQYF. CDR3 coding DNA: TGTGCCAGTAGCAAGACAGGGATTAAAAGGATCGCATACGAGCAGTACTTC. This sequence joins TRBV19 and TRBJ2-7; 7 bases fit TRBD1. The germline V gene has CDR1 LNHDA and CDR2 SQIVND (reference sequence). The CDR3 is 17 residues long. J was trimmed by 4 bases and V by 6 bases; bases with no gene match: 18.

This clone was seen a few times. The chain joins TRBV5-4 to TRBJ2-3; maybe TRBD1 (6 bases). Germline V gene lookup returns CDR1 SGHNT and CDR2 YYREEE (reference sequence). This CDR3 has 15 amino acids. V shed 0 bases and J shed 2 bases, with 10 bases lying between them. The chain's CDR3 is CASSLDWTDTDTQYF. In DNA, the CDR3 is TGTGCCAGCAGCTTGGACTGGACAGACACAGATACGCAGTATTTT.

This clone has just a few counts. The genes are TRBV4-3 and TRBJ1-2; 10 bases match TRBD1. Germline V gene data show CDR1 as LGHNA and CDR2 as YSLEER. The length of the CDR3 is 15 residues. J lost 4 bases, V lost 9 bases, and 11 bases had no gene match. CDR3 sequence reads: CARADRGLSPYGYTF. The CDR3 DNA follows: TGCGCCAGGGCAGACAGGGGGCTTTCCCCCTATGGCTACACCTTC.

The V and J genes are TRBV6-5 and TRBJ2-7; 7 positions match TRBD1. CDR1 is MNHEY and CDR2 is SVGAGI in the germline V gene. V shed 6 bases and J 5 bases; nucleotides not matched to a gene: 4. The CDR3 is 12 residues long. The CDR3 DNA sequence: TGTGCCAGCAGCTTAACAGGGGACGAGCAGTACTTC. Its protein is CASSLTGDEQYF.

V usage is TRBV30 and J usage is TRBJ1-4; D unresolved. Germline CDR1 reads GTSNPN; CDR2 reads SVGIG (reference sequence). CDR3 length: 15 amino acids. V was pared by 4 bases and J by 5 bases, with 17 bases between. CDR3 residues: CAWKAGEGRNEKLFF. As DNA, the CDR3 is TGTGCCTGGAAAGCTGGGGAGGGTCGAAATGAAAAACTGTTTTTT.

V and J are TRBV29-1 and TRBJ2-3; D gene uncertain. Between the trimmed V and J ends, which lost 8 bases and 5 bases, there was a span of 11 bases. This CDR3 has 11 residues. Germline lookup yields CDR1 SQVTM and CDR2 ANQGSEA. In DNA form, the CDR3 reads TGCAGCACGGAAAGAGGAGATACGCAGTATTTT. It codes for CSTERGDTQYF.

The chain combines TRBV3-1 (or the pseudogene TRBV3-2) with TRBJ2-3, with 7 bases identical to TRBD1. The CDR3 is 16 residues long. Germline V lookup: CDR1 LGHDT, CDR2 YNNKEL (reference sequence). Germline trimming cut 1 base from V and 1 base from J; bases unmatched to any gene: 5. The CDR3, as DNA: TGTGCCAGCAGCCAAGGCAGGGGGTGGGGCACAGATACGCAGTATTTT. It encodes CASSQGRGWGTDTQYF.

The chain is built from TRBV7-6 and TRBJ2-1, with TRBD1 as a possible D gene (6 bases). Trimming stripped 0 bases from V and 6 bases from J, with 15 bases between. Germline assignment: CDR1 SGHVS and CDR2 FNYEAQ. This CDR3 has 16 residues. The CDR3 sequence: CASSLAQGSTLNEQFF. The CDR3 DNA reads as TGTGCCAGCAGCTTAGCACAGGGTTCAACCCTCAATGAGCAGTTCTTC.

CDR3 nucleotides: TGCGCCAGCAGCTTGCGGCGGGAGGGCCCCTACGAGCAGTACTTC. It specifies CASSLRREGPYEQYF. The J gene is TRBJ2-7, the V gene TRBV5-1; 9 positions match TRBD2. Germline V gene data show CDR1 as SGHRS and CDR2 as YFSETQ. This CDR3 has 15 amino acids. Trimming removed 1 base from V and 2 bases from J; junction bases left unmatched: 4.

The chain employs TRBV19 and TRBJ1-2; TRBD1 matches 7 bases. In germline, CDR1 is LNHDA, CDR2 SQIVND (reference sequence). J lost 4 bases, V lost 5 bases, and 13 bases had no gene match. The CDR3 totals 16 residues. DNA of the CDR3: TGTGCCAGTAGTCTCCATGAGGGGGCAAGGGGCTATGGCTACACCTTC. As protein: CASSLHEGARGYGYTF.

The chain combines TRBV7-9 with TRBJ2-6, with D uncertain. CDR3 length: 13 amino acids. Germline V gives CDR1 SEHNR, CDR2 FQNEAQ (reference sequence). Trimming stripped 6 bases from V and 4 bases from J, with 7 bases between. The CDR3 is CASRPEGANVLTF. The CDR3 DNA follows: TGTGCCAGCAGGCCTGAGGGGGCCAACGTCCTGACTTTC. The complete variable domain, with remaining parts taken from reference TRBV7-9 and TRBJ2-6, reads DTGVSQNPRHKITKRGQNVTFRCDPISEHNRLYWYRQTLGQGPEFLTYFQNEAQLEKSRLLSDRFSAERPKGSFSTLEIQRTEQGDSAMYLCASRPEGANVLTFGAGSRLTVL.

The rearrangement joins TRBV18 to TRBJ1-4, with 8 bases identical to TRBD1. The ends lost 6 bases at V and 6 bases at J; junction bases unmatched: 6. Per germline, CDR1 KGHSH and CDR2 LQKENI. The CDR3 spans 14 residues. The CDR3 region has the DNA TGTGCCAGCTCGCCCAGGGGGCCTGATGAAAAACTGTTTTTT. As protein: CASSPRGPDEKLFF.

The chain employs TRBV6-5 and TRBJ1-2, with a weak D call TRBD1 (6 bases). CDR1 and CDR2 (germline): MNHEY, SVGAGI. The length of the CDR3 is 14 residues. V lost 4 bases, J lost 2 bases, and 11 bases lay in between. CDR3 region: CASSSHRVNYGYTF. The CDR3 DNA is TGTGCCAGCAGTTCTCACAGGGTGAACTATGGCTACACCTTC.

The V gene is TRBV15, the J gene TRBJ1-1; 8 nucleotides line up with TRBD1. The ends lost 5 bases at V and 7 bases at J; junction bases unmatched: 6. CDR3 length equals 13 residues. Germline V lookup: CDR1 LNHNV, CDR2 YYDKDF (reference sequence). CDR3 sequence reads: CATSRGQGIEAFF. The CDR3 nucleotides are TGTGCCACCAGCCGAGGACAGGGTATTGAAGCTTTCTTT.